These 17 T cell receptor beta chains were all obtained from the same sample, sequenced in a study of OX40 agonist ivuxolimab in advanced cancers. Profiled with immunoSEQ multiplex PCR; TCRdb holds only in-frame clones, not every one. The sample lists more than 85,000 clones, about 90% occurring once. Sequenced material: CD4+ or CD8+ T cells sorted from blood, taken in a trial of the OX40 agonist ivuxolimab. These receptors were obtained from an adult with an advanced solid tumor such as melanoma, head and neck, liver or kidney cancer.

The chain combines TRBV2 with TRBJ2-5, with D perhaps being TRBD1 or TRBD2 (5 bases each). Trimming removed 3 bases from V and 5 bases from J, with 13 bases in between. This CDR3 region has 14 residues. Germline CDR1 reads SNHLY; CDR2 reads FYNNEI. CDR3 nucleotides: TGTGCCAGCAGTGACCGAGGGGTTTCGGAGACCCAGTACTTC. Translated: CASSDRGVSETQYF.

The chain joins TRBV7-6 to TRBJ2-6; D ambiguous. The V gene lost 3 bases and the J gene lost 3 bases, with 6 bases spanning the gap. The CDR3 has 14 residues. Germline V lookup: CDR1 SGHVS, CDR2 FNYEAQ. CDR3 protein: CASSFSGGANVLTF. The DNA for the CDR3 is TGTGCCAGCAGCTTCTCGGGTGGGGCCAACGTCCTGACTTTC.

This clone was seen a single time. A junction end diverges from the germline sequence, so it may reflect a read error. The chain employs TRBV4-2 and TRBJ2-7; weak D call: TRBD1 (6 bases). The CDR3 runs 14 residues. Germline-derived CDR1 and CDR2 are LGHNA and YNFKEQ. CDR3 DNA: TGTGTCAGCAGCCAAGATGGGGGCGACGGCGAGCAGTACTTC. It encodes CVSSQDGGDGEQYF.

The chain carries TRBV4-3 and TRBJ1-5; TRBD1 might be the D (6 bases). The germline CDR1 and CDR2 sequences are LGHNA and YSLEER. V lost 0 bases and J lost 6, with 12 bases in between. This CDR3 comprises 15 residues. The CDR3 reads CASSQEGGLSQPQHF. For the CDR3, the DNA is TGCGCCAGCAGCCAAGAAGGGGGGCTAAGTCAGCCCCAGCATTTT.

J is TRBJ2-7 and V is TRBV5-6; possibly TRBD2 for D (5 bases). There are 15 residues in the CDR3. The V gene lost 4 bases and the J gene lost 2 bases, with 16 bases spanning the gap. CDR1 and CDR2 (germline): SGHDT, YYEEEE. CDR3 bases: TGTGCCAGCAGCCCGCGAAGACGGGGAACCTACGAGCAGTACTTC. This gives the protein CASSPRRRGTYEQYF.

The rearrangement uses TRBV28 and TRBJ1-5, with D maybe TRBD1 (5 bases). V was shortened by 5 bases and J by 4 bases, with 12 bases between the two germline ends. CDR1 and CDR2 from the germline V gene are MDHEN and SYDVKM. The CDR3 totals 14 residues. CDR3 sequence: CASSERDPNQPQHF. The CDR3 nucleotides read TGTGCCAGCAGTGAGAGGGACCCTAATCAGCCCCAGCATTTT.

The V call is TRBV27, the J call TRBJ2-7; 9 bases line up with TRBD1. The CDR3 covers 14 residues. Trimming removed 5 bases from V and 5 bases from J; junction bases left unmatched: 7. Germline loops: CDR1 MNHEY, CDR2 SMNVEV (reference sequence). CDR3 loop: CASSPRTGVHEQYF. The CDR3 nucleotides read TGTGCCAGCAGTCCCCGGACAGGGGTTCACGAGCAGTACTTC.

The genes are TRBV19 and TRBJ1-2; 8 positions match TRBD1. The CDR3 runs to 15 residues. The V and J ends lost 5 bases and 3 bases, in that order; junction bases with no gene match: 8. Germline CDR1 LNHDA, CDR2 SQIVND (reference sequence). The CDR3 region has the DNA TGTGCCAGTAGTTTAATTCAGGGGGCTGACTATGGCTACACCTTC. Amino acid sequence: CASSLIQGADYGYTF.

This chain's CDR3 is CASSSGTSGKDTQYF. DNA for the CDR3: TGCGCCAGCAGCTCTGGGACTAGCGGGAAAGATACGCAGTATTTT. This chain uses TRBV5-1 with TRBJ2-3; 13 bases are shared with TRBD2. The CDR3 consists of 15 residues. V lost 3 bases and J lost 5; bases outside the gene matches: 3. In germline, CDR1 is SGHRS, CDR2 YFSETQ.

The chain has TRBV4-3 and TRBJ2-7; 9 bases fit TRBD1. CDR3 length: 13 residues. V lost 3 bases, J lost 6 bases, and 3 bases stayed unmatched. Germline CDR1 and CDR2: LGHNA and YSLEER. CDR3: CASSHPQGAEQYF. CDR3 bases: TGCGCCAGCAGCCATCCACAGGGGGCCGAGCAGTACTTC.

This sequence joins TRBV6-1 and TRBJ1-5, with TRBD1 matching over 8 bases. This CDR3 spans 13 amino acids. The germline gives CDR1 MNHNS, CDR2 SASEGT. With V trimmed by 11 bases and J by 0 bases, 3 bases remained unmatched. CDR3 residues: CAGQGDSNQPQHF. CDR3 coding DNA: TGTGCCGGACAGGGAGATAGCAATCAGCCCCAGCATTTT.

V usage is TRBV19 and J usage is TRBJ1-2; 10 bases map to TRBD1. The CDR3 covers 14 residues. CDR1 LNHDA and CDR2 SQIVND come from the germline V gene (reference sequence). J lost 6 bases, V lost 7 bases, and 8 bases had no gene match. The CDR3 protein is CASTGQGVGNGYTF. The DNA of the CDR3 is TGTGCCAGTACCGGACAGGGGGTAGGCAATGGCTACACCTTC.

The chain carries TRBV6-1 and TRBJ2-3; 10 bases line up with TRBD2. Trimming cost V 7 bases and J 2 bases; bases outside gene matches: 6. There are 15 residues in the CDR3. Germline values: CDR1 MNHNS, CDR2 SASEGT. The CDR3: CASKELAGSTDTQYF. CDR3 bases: TGTGCCAGCAAAGAACTAGCGGGATCCACAGATACGCAGTATTTT.

The rearrangement uses TRBV9 and TRBJ2-5; D is unclear. The CDR3 spans 14 residues. Trimming took 0 bases from V and 2 from J, leaving 8 bases between them. From germline, CDR1 is SGDLS and CDR2 YYNGEE. In DNA, the CDR3 is TGTGCCAGCAGCGTAGCGGTAGTACAAGAGACCCAGTACTTC. Its translation is CASSVAVVQETQYF. Together with reference TRBV9 and TRBJ2-5, the CDR3 gives the full variable domain: DSGVTQTPKHLITATGQRVTLRCSPRSGDLSVYWYQQSLDQGLQFLIQYYNGEERAKGNILERFSAQQFPDLHSELNLSSLELGDSALYFCASSVAVVQETQYFGPGTRLLVL.

This chain links TRBV28 with TRBJ1-3; D unresolved. Germline V gene sequence: CDR1 MDHEN, CDR2 SYDVKM. There are 14 residues in the CDR3. V lost 8 bases and J lost 0, with 11 bases in between. The CDR3 sequence: CASYPLSSGNTIYF. Written as DNA, the CDR3 is TGTGCCAGCTATCCCCTAAGCTCTGGAAACACCATATATTTT.

The genes are TRBV28 and TRBJ1-2, with a tentative D call TRBD1 (5 bases). There are 14 residues in the CDR3. Germline assignment: CDR1 MDHEN and CDR2 SYDVKM. V gave up 5 bases and J gave up 7 bases, with 17 bases separating them. The CDR3 sequence is CASSKHGAQGGYTF. As DNA, the CDR3 is TGTGCCAGCAGTAAACACGGGGCGCAGGGTGGCTACACCTTC.

V gene TRBV28 combines with J gene TRBJ1-2; 8 positions match TRBD1. CDR1 and CDR2 from the germline V gene are MDHEN and SYDVKM. The CDR3 is 14 amino acids. J gave up 8 bases and V 0 bases, and 5 bases lay outside the gene matches. The CDR3 nucleotides are TGTGCCAGCAGTTTATGGCAGGGGGCGAGCGGCTACACCTTC. This sequence encodes CASSLWQGASGYTF.